This TCR beta chain was found in a study of read filtering for tumor transcriptome and immune sequencing. Study-level information: Eight or nine patients were R-ISS I, some 15 were R-ISS II, 6 or 7 were R-ISS III.

This CDR3 has 17 amino acids. The ends lost 4 bases at V and 2 bases at J; junction bases unmatched: 11. There are many counts of this clonotype. No antigen is known for it. This library used approximately 390 ng RNA and molecular barcoded adaptors spanning alpha/delta and beta/gamma chains. A single record per CDR3 protein comes from TCRdb applying MiXCR to the reads. The profile shows more than 30,000 distinct CDR3 sequences, approximately 13% of them singletons. Study-wide points: Compared with RNA-seq, IR-seq gave much higher clonotype depth and reliability.

The specimen sequenced was a population of CD138-negative cells sorted from bone marrow. The gene calls are TRBV12-3 or TRBV12-4 and TRBJ1-3, with 7 positions matching TRBD1. This TCR was sampled from a donor at least 40 years old with multiple myeloma. The CDR3 DNA reads as TGTGCCAGCAGTTCCCACTCCCGACAGGGCACTGGAAACACCATATATTTT. Its translation is CASSSHSRQGTGNTIYF.